What follows are 18 T cell receptor beta chains derived from one specimen sequenced in a study of blood T cell repertoires in COVID-19. Sequencing was performed with immunoSEQ multiplex PCR; in TCRdb, only in-frame clones are kept and a portion is missing. The sample includes some 68,000 clones, 80% to 90% of them seen just once. Sequencing was done on a sample of peripheral blood. These receptors were taken from a man aged 50-60 years with active COVID-19.

This rearrangement joins TRBV27 to TRBJ2-7; 7 bases fit TRBD1. The CDR3 loop spans 15 amino acids. V dropped 1 base and J dropped 3; count of bases not matched to a gene: 6. Germline CDR1 is MNHEY and CDR2 is SMNVEV (reference sequence). CDR3: CASSLLGTEIYEQYF. The CDR3 DNA reads TGTGCCAGCAGTTTATTAGGGACAGAAATCTACGAGCAGTACTTC.

This clone was recorded once. The V call is TRBV7-3, the J call TRBJ1-1; TRBD1 might be the D (5 bases). The CDR3 spans 14 residues. Germline V CDR1 and CDR2: SGHTA, FQGTGA. Trimming took off 0 bases at V and 5 bases at J, with 10 bases between the two ends. CDR3 region: CASSLTGGGTEAFF. CDR3 in DNA: TGTGCCAGCAGCTTAACTGGGGGAGGGACTGAAGCTTTCTTT.

The table lists this clone with a count of one. The CDR3 sequence is CASSFPGLVAEQYF. The CDR3 nucleotides read TGTGCCAGCAGCTTCCCGGGACTAGTGGCCGAGCAGTACTTC. The genes are TRBV5-4 and TRBJ2-7; 8 bases are a match to TRBD2. This CDR3 contains 14 residues. Germline V lookup: CDR1 SGHNT, CDR2 YYREEE (reference sequence). With 2 bases clipped from V and 6 bases from J, the junction kept 7 bases outside the gene matches.

This clone was picked up one time. This chain links TRBV19 with TRBJ1-1; no clear D gene. Germline CDR1 is LNHDA and CDR2 is SQIVND (reference sequence). Trimming cost V 5 bases and J 0 bases, with 7 bases left between them. This CDR3 comprises 13 residues. The CDR3 nucleotides read TGTGCCAGTAGTCAACAATTGAACACTGAAGCTTTCTTT. Translating gives CASSQQLNTEAFF.

CDR3 in amino acids: CASSPRTSGNTIYF. CDR3 nucleotides: TGTGCCAGCAGCCCACGGACATCTGGAAACACCATATATTTT. The gene calls are TRBV2 and TRBJ1-3; D perhaps matches TRBD1 (5 bases). CDR1 is SNHLY, CDR2 FYNNEI, per germline. The germline V and J ends were trimmed by 6 bases and 1 base, with 10 bases remaining between them. The CDR3 is 14 amino acids.

In its sample, this clone was seen a few times. This chain joins TRBV2 and TRBJ2-2, with 7 bases fitting TRBD1. This CDR3 region has 15 residues. V shed 5 bases and J 4 bases; nucleotides not matched to a gene: 7. Germline CDR1 reads SNHLY; CDR2 reads FYNNEI. This chain's CDR3 is CASSRRTGVTGELFF. In DNA form, the CDR3 reads TGTGCCAGCAGTCGGAGGACAGGAGTCACCGGGGAGCTGTTTTTT. Based on the CDR3 plus reference TRBV2 and TRBJ2-2, the full variable domain is EPEVTQTPSHQVTQMGQEVILRCVPISNHLYFYWYRQILGQKVEFLVSFYNNEISEKSEIFDDQFSVERPDGSNFTLKIRSTKLEDSAMYFCASSRRTGVTGELFFGEGSRLTVL.

This clone has just one count. The genes are TRBV29-1 and TRBJ1-5; D may be TRBD1 (6 bases). Trimming removed 6 bases from V and 3 bases from J, with 12 bases in between. This CDR3 contains 13 residues. The germline V gene has CDR1 SQVTM and CDR2 ANQGSEA. CDR3 nucleotide sequence: TGCAGCGTAACGGACAGCCCCAATCAGCCCCAGCATTTT. Translated, it gives CSVTDSPNQPQHF.

This chain joins TRBV9 and TRBJ2-3; 11 nucleotides align to TRBD2. Per germline, CDR1 SGDLS and CDR2 YYNGEE. V was clipped by 0 bases and J by 2 bases; unmatched bases: 5. The CDR3 is 17 amino acids. As DNA, the CDR3 is TGTGCCAGCAGCGTAGCCGGACTAGCGGGTTTCACAGATACGCAGTATTTT. Protein: CASSVAGLAGFTDTQYF.

This clone was seen a single time. The chain's CDR3 is CARSLNSGGARGTDTQYF. CDR3 nucleotide sequence: TGTGCCAGAAGCTTAAACAGCGGGGGCGCTAGGGGGACAGATACGCAGTATTTT. The chain is built from TRBV7-5 and TRBJ2-3; the table's D call TRBD2 went unverified against the DNA. TRBV7-5 is a pseudogene. The CDR3 consists of 18 residues.

The chain is built from TRBV10-3 and TRBJ1-6; possible D gene TRBD1, 5 bases. The CDR3 contains 13 residues. V was clipped by 2 bases and J by 10 bases, with 9 bases between them. Germline V gene data show CDR1 as ENHRY and CDR2 as SYGVKD. The CDR3 here is CAISEPQGSPLHF. CDR3 bases: TGTGCCATCAGTGAGCCCCAGGGCTCACCCCTCCACTTT.

The gene calls are TRBV5-1 and TRBJ1-3; D gene ambiguous. Germline CDR1 and CDR2: SGHRS and YFSETQ. The CDR3 spans 16 residues. V was pared by 0 bases and J by 0 bases, with 10 bases between. CDR3 coding DNA: TGCGCCAGCAGCTTGGGTCCGACGGGCTCTGGAAACACCATATATTTT. Protein sequence: CASSLGPTGSGNTIYF. Together with reference TRBV5-1 and TRBJ1-3, the CDR3 gives the full variable domain: KAGVTQTPRYLIKTRGQQVTLSCSPISGHRSVSWYQQTPGQGLQFLFEYFSETQRNKGNFPGRFSGRQFSNSRSEMNVSTLELGDSALYLCASSLGPTGSGNTIYFGEGSWLTVV.

This clone was seen once. The J gene is TRBJ1-5, the V gene TRBV24-1; 7 bases line up with TRBD1. Looked up from germline, CDR1 is KGHDR and CDR2 is SFDVKD. V shed 3 bases and J 0 bases; nucleotides not matched to a gene: 4. This CDR3 is 16 amino acids long. The CDR3 is CATSDPRQGSNQPQHF. Written as DNA, the CDR3 is TGTGCCACCAGTGATCCCCGACAGGGTAGCAATCAGCCCCAGCATTTT.

The gene calls are TRBV5-1 and TRBJ1-2; 10 positions agree with TRBD1. CDR3 length equals 14 residues. The germline gives CDR1 SGHRS, CDR2 YFSETQ. V shed 3 bases, J shed 2 bases, and the junction held 1 base outside the gene matches. The CDR3 DNA is TGCGCCAGCAGCTGGGACAGGGGCAACTATGGCTACACCTTC. Encoded protein: CASSWDRGNYGYTF. Combining the CDR3 with reference TRBV5-1 and TRBJ1-2 gives the whole variable domain KAGVTQTPRYLIKTRGQQVTLSCSPISGHRSVSWYQQTPGQGLQFLFEYFSETQRNKGNFPGRFSGRQFSNSRSEMNVSTLELGDSALYLCASSWDRGNYGYTFGSGTRLTVV.

V is TRBV15 and J is TRBJ2-7; possible D gene TRBD1, 7 bases. Looked up from germline, CDR1 is LNHNV and CDR2 is YYDKDF (reference sequence). The CDR3 sequence is 15 residues long. Trimming stripped 4 bases from V and 7 bases from J, with 20 bases between. DNA for the CDR3: TGTGCCACCAGCACATACACAGGGGCTGCGGGGGAGCAGTACTTC. It yields the protein CATSTYTGAAGEQYF.

The chain recombines TRBV6-2 or TRBV6-3 with TRBJ1-5; D uncertain. V lost 0 bases, J lost 4 bases, and 4 bases lay in between. Germline V gives CDR1 MNHEY, CDR2 SVGEGT. This CDR3 contains 13 residues. CDR3 in DNA: TGTGCCAGCAGTTACTCGACAAATCAGCCCCAGCATTTT. It is translated as CASSYSTNQPQHF.

This clone was found once. V usage is TRBV18 and J usage is TRBJ2-2; 10 bases agree with TRBD2. V shed 2 bases and J 0 bases; nucleotides not matched to a gene: 3. Germline V gene lookup returns CDR1 KGHSH and CDR2 LQKENI. The CDR3 runs 17 residues. The CDR3 reads CASSPSSGRPNTGELFF. The CDR3 DNA sequence: TGTGCCAGCTCACCAAGTAGCGGGAGGCCGAACACCGGGGAGCTGTTTTTT.

This rearrangement joins TRBV30 to TRBJ1-6, with 7 bases that match TRBD1. Germline V gene sequence: CDR1 GTSNPN, CDR2 SVGIG (reference sequence). The CDR3 contains 17 residues. V dropped 3 bases and J dropped 10; count of bases not matched to a gene: 18. This CDR3 is CAWSGTLRQGLGSPLHF. The CDR3 nucleotides are TGTGCCTGGAGCGGAACGCTTAGACAGGGACTTGGATCACCCCTCCACTTT.

The rearrangement uses TRBV28 and TRBJ1-2; 7 positions agree with TRBD1. The CDR3 is 13 residues long. Per the germline V gene, CDR1 is MDHEN and CDR2 is SYDVKM. The J segment lost 8 bases and the V segment lost 8 bases, leaving 11 bases of the junction unmatched. Here the CDR3 reads CASFQGGGFGYTF. In nucleotides, the CDR3 is TGTGCCAGCTTTCAGGGGGGAGGTTTCGGCTACACCTTC.